The 10 T cell receptor beta chains given below trace back to one sample, sequenced in a study of blood T cell repertoires in COVID-19. Only in-frame clones appear in the TCRdb table, and some are missing; sequencing was by immunoSEQ multiplex PCR. Of approximately 130,000 clones listed, approximately 77% are singletons. The sequencing input was peripheral blood. The receptors here all came from a man at least 80 years old with acute or convalescent COVID-19.

The chain carries TRBV6-6 and TRBJ2-3, with TRBD2 matching over 7 bases. V shed 5 bases, J shed 1 base, and the junction held 6 bases outside the gene matches. The germline gives CDR1 MNHNY, CDR2 SVGAGI (reference sequence). CDR3 length equals 15 residues. The CDR3: CASSPTSPRTDTQYF. Here the CDR3 DNA reads TGTGCCAGCAGTCCGACTAGCCCGCGCACAGATACGCAGTATTTT.

This chain joins TRBV6-5 and TRBJ2-3; 9 nucleotides line up with TRBD1. J lost 5 bases, V lost 6 bases, and 12 bases had no gene match. The germline CDR1 and CDR2 sequences are MNHEY and SVGAGI. This CDR3 is built from 16 residues. CDR3 residues: CASSYTGTGLLDTQYF. The CDR3 DNA reads TGTGCCAGCAGCTACACCGGGACAGGGTTGTTAGATACGCAGTATTTT.

The chain couples TRBV12-3 or TRBV12-4 to TRBJ2-4; D not resolved. The V end lost 6 bases, the J end lost 9 bases, and 15 bases lay between the germline ends. This CDR3 has 13 residues. In DNA, the CDR3 is TGTGCCAGCAGCACTAATCGGTGGAGCATTCAGTACTTC. Its translation: CASSTNRWSIQYF.

This rearrangement joins TRBV5-4 to TRBJ1-4, with D tentatively TRBD1 (6 bases). Trimming removed 5 bases from V and 0 bases from J, with 14 bases in between. The V gene's germline CDR1 is SGHNT and CDR2 YYREEE (reference sequence). This CDR3 comprises 16 residues. The CDR3, as DNA: TGTGCCAGCAGTGGGGGGGGCTCTACAACTAATGAAAAACTGTTTTTT. Protein: CASSGGGSTTNEKLFF.

In this sample, this clone turned up once. The rearrangement uses TRBV19 and TRBJ1-4, with TRBD1 matching 9 bases. CDR1 and CDR2 (germline): LNHDA, SQIVND (reference sequence). The CDR3 is 13 amino acids. The trim removed 8 bases at V and 8 bases at J, leaving 6 bases unmatched. CDR3 loop: CASSDRGGEKLFF. The CDR3 DNA reads as TGTGCCAGTTCGGACAGGGGTGGCGAAAAACTGTTTTTT. The full variable domain, with the rest looked up from reference TRBV19 and TRBJ1-4, is DGGITQSPKYLFRKEGQNVTLSCEQNLNHDAMYWYRQDPGQGLRLIYYSQIVNDFQKGDIAEGYSVSREKKESFPLTVTSAQKNPTAFYLCASSDRGGEKLFFGSGTQLSVL.

This clone was seen a single time. V gene TRBV5-4 combines with J gene TRBJ2-7, with D possibly TRBD2 on 5 matching bases. The CDR3 extends over 14 amino acids. V was pared by 5 bases and J by 5 bases, with 17 bases between. Per the germline V gene, CDR1 is SGHNT and CDR2 is YYREEE (reference sequence). CDR3 loop: CASSQIDGEHEQYF. DNA for the CDR3: TGTGCCAGCAGTCAGATTGACGGGGAACACGAGCAGTACTTC.

V is TRBV28 and J is TRBJ2-4; a possible D gene is TRBD2 (5 bases). Germline V gives CDR1 MDHEN, CDR2 SYDVKM. V lost 5 bases to trimming and J lost 4 bases, with 12 bases between them. The CDR3 contains 14 residues. CDR3 coding DNA: TGTGCCAGCAGTCAATCGGGCGGGAAAAACATTCAGTACTTC. This gives the protein CASSQSGGKNIQYF.

This chain links TRBV9 with TRBJ2-1; D ambiguous. Germline V gene lookup returns CDR1 SGDLS and CDR2 YYNGEE. The CDR3 has 13 residues. The V and J ends lost 0 bases and 4 bases respectively, with 5 bases between them. Here the CDR3 DNA reads TGTGCCAGCAGCGTAGGTAATTACAATGAGCAGTTCTTC. Protein: CASSVGNYNEQFF.

The rearrangement links TRBV14 to TRBJ1-2, with TRBD1 matching over 8 bases. V gave up 3 bases and J gave up 0 bases; unmatched junction bases: 6. CDR3 size: 16 residues. The germline V gene has CDR1 SGHDN and CDR2 FVKESK. This CDR3 reads CASSQEPDRANYGYTF. The CDR3 DNA sequence: TGTGCCAGCAGCCAGGAACCGGACAGGGCTAACTATGGCTACACCTTC.

This chain joins TRBV11-2 and TRBJ2-1, with 8 bases that match TRBD2. Germline V gives CDR1 SGHAT, CDR2 FQNNGV. CDR3 length equals 14 residues. After removal of 2 bases from V and 5 bases from J, the junction contained 2 bases not matched to a gene. The DNA for the CDR3 is TGTGCCAGCAGCTTACTAGCGGGCGACAATGAGCAGTTCTTC. It codes for CASSLLAGDNEQFF.